This T cell receptor (beta chain) was identified in a study of blood T cell repertoires in COVID-19. Whole-study context: Sites across the United States, Italy and Spain contributed samples from acute and convalescent COVID-19.

CDR1 and CDR2 (germline): SGHNT, YENEEA. V shed 5 bases and J 0 bases; nucleotides not matched to a gene: 5. This CDR3 spans 15 amino acids. This table comes from immunoSEQ multiplex PCR, and its TCRdb copy is limited to in-frame clones, with some not included. The table lists tens of thousands of clones, roughly 82% of them singletons, with roughly 13% in the top ten. The sequencing sample was made of peripheral blood. The receptor was isolated from a woman of 80 years or more with acute or convalescent COVID-19. V and J are TRBV11-3 and TRBJ2-3; 7 nucleotides line up with TRBD1. The CDR3 bases are TGTGCCAGCAGCCCCCGGGACAGAAGCACAGATACGCAGTATTTT. It specifies CASSPRDRSTDTQYF.